In this sample, the clone carrying this T cell receptor beta chain turned up once. This specimen comes from a study of blood T cell repertoires in COVID-19. Background on the study: T cells, B-cell-depleted T cells, or PBMCs provided the cDNA or gDNA that served as material.

Germline CDR1 and CDR2: MDHEN and SYDVKM. The CDR3 runs 14 residues. The V and J ends lost 6 bases and 4 bases respectively, with 16 bases between them. TCRdb's table, derived via immunoSEQ multiplex PCR, lists solely in-frame clones and lacks some. The sample lists about 440,000 clones, roughly nine tenths seen once, with roughly 1.9% in the top ten. V is TRBV28 and J is TRBJ2-7; D may be TRBD2 (7 bases). The sequenced sample was PBMCs or T cells enriched from blood (not recorded which). The receptor comes from a woman aged 18-29 years with acute COVID-19. The CDR3 sequence is CASRQEGGRYEQYF. CDR3 nucleotide sequence: TGTGCCAGCAGGCAGGAGGGGGGGAGGTACGAGCAGTACTTC.